Below, 20 T cell receptor beta chains from the same sample are listed, as sequenced in a study of blood T cell repertoires in COVID-19. Generated by immunoSEQ multiplex PCR, the TCRdb table keeps only in-frame clones and is missing some. The table has roughly 200,000 clones, around 88% seen once. The sample taken for sequencing was peripheral blood. The source is a man aged 35-49 years with active or convalescent COVID-19.

The genes are TRBV5-1 and TRBJ1-1, with D unresolved. The CDR3 spans 13 residues. V was pared by 1 base and J by 2 bases, with 6 bases between. Germline CDR1 and CDR2: SGHRS and YFSETQ. CDR3 protein: CASSLTPNTEAFF. The CDR3 nucleotides read TGCGCCAGCAGCTTGACACCAAACACTGAAGCTTTCTTT.

This clone was recorded a few times. V is TRBV2 and J is TRBJ1-4; the D is unclear. CDR3 length equals 13 residues. The germline CDR1 and CDR2 sequences are SNHLY and FYNNEI. The V and J ends lost 8 bases and 0 bases respectively, with 7 bases between them. CDR3 bases: TGTGCCAGCCAAACACCAACTAATGAAAAACTGTTTTTT. Residues: CASQTPTNEKLFF.

CDR3 region: CATRDHDTQYF. CDR3 sequence (DNA): TGTGCCACCAGAGATCATGATACGCAGTATTTT. The chain employs TRBV24-1 and TRBJ2-3, with D uncertain. CDR3 size: 11 residues. Germline V gives CDR1 KGHDR, CDR2 SFDVKD. V shed 7 bases and J shed 6 bases, with 7 bases lying between them.

The chain carries TRBV7-2 and TRBJ1-1; 8 nucleotides align to TRBD1. The CDR3 runs to 14 residues. V dropped 6 bases and J dropped 3; count of bases not matched to a gene: 6. The germline gives CDR1 SGHTA, CDR2 FQGNSA. The chain's CDR3 is CASRGTGGYTEAFF. CDR3 nucleotide sequence: TGTGCCAGCAGGGGAACAGGGGGATACACTGAAGCTTTCTTT.

CDR3 sequence (DNA): TGTGCCAGCAGCGTATCGCAGGACTTTAATGAAAAACTGTTTTTT. Translating it yields CASSVSQDFNEKLFF. J is TRBJ1-4 and V is TRBV9; no clear D gene. The CDR3 totals 15 residues. V lost 1 base, J lost 4 bases, and 11 bases lay in between. The germline gives CDR1 SGDLS, CDR2 YYNGEE.

This chain uses TRBV12-3 or TRBV12-4 with TRBJ2-7; no clear D gene. The CDR3 spans 12 residues. Trimming cost V 2 bases and J 3 bases, with 5 bases left between them. The CDR3 loop reads CASSLSHYEQYF. CDR3 nucleotide sequence: TGTGCCAGCAGTTTATCCCACTACGAGCAGTACTTC.

The CDR3 is CASSELGQGTEAFF. The DNA of the CDR3 is TGTGCCAGCAGCGAACTGGGACAGGGGACTGAAGCTTTCTTT. This chain links TRBV7-9 with TRBJ1-1, with 10 bases that match TRBD1. The CDR3 has 14 amino acids. Trimming removed 5 bases from V and 5 bases from J; junction bases left unmatched: 5. Per germline, CDR1 SEHNR and CDR2 FQNEAQ (reference sequence).

This clone was observed a single time. The chain employs TRBV10-3 and TRBJ1-1; 8 bases fit TRBD1. Losses at the gene ends were 4 bases for V and 3 bases for J; bases not matched to a gene: 10. CDR1 and CDR2 (germline): ENHRY, SYGVKD. There are 16 residues in the CDR3. This CDR3 is CAISAYDPGQDTEAFF. The CDR3 nucleotides are TGTGCCATCAGTGCGTACGACCCGGGACAGGACACTGAAGCTTTCTTT.

V usage is TRBV28 and J usage is TRBJ2-3, with 12 bases that match TRBD2. The CDR3 loop spans 18 amino acids. Germline assignment: CDR1 MDHEN and CDR2 SYDVKM. V shed 6 bases and J 6 bases; nucleotides not matched to a gene: 16. DNA of the CDR3: TGTGCCAGCAGACCGATCTACTATACTAGCGGGGGGAATGATACGCAGTATTTT. Translation: CASRPIYYTSGGNDTQYF.

This clone was recorded only once. The chain employs TRBV30 and TRBJ1-2; D is unclear. Germline CDR1 and CDR2: GTSNPN and SVGIG (reference sequence). This CDR3 has 13 residues. Trimming left V 0 bases short and J 7 bases short, with 12 bases between. CDR3 bases: TGTGCCTGGAGTGTTAGTGGTTTCGGTGGCTACACCTTC. Protein: CAWSVSGFGGYTF.

This clone was seen a few times. The rearrangement uses TRBV5-5 and TRBJ2-7, with 7 bases that match TRBD1. The CDR3 has 14 residues. Germline CDR1 and CDR2: SGHKS and YYEKEE (reference sequence). V shed 1 base and J 1 base; nucleotides not matched to a gene: 2. DNA for the CDR3: TGTGCCAGCAGCTTGACGGACAGGTCCTACGAGCAGTACTTC. Its protein product is CASSLTDRSYEQYF.

The chain carries TRBV15 and TRBJ1-3; no clear D gene. CDR1 LNHNV and CDR2 YYDKDF come from the germline V gene (reference sequence). CDR3 length equals 14 residues. Trimming removed 0 bases at V and 4 bases at J, with 7 bases between. The CDR3 nucleotides read TGTGCCACCAGCAGAGATCCGACAGGAAACACCATATATTTT. It is translated as CATSRDPTGNTIYF.

The V gene is TRBV27, the J gene TRBJ1-6; D uncertain. The CDR3 runs 16 residues. Deletions cut 5 bases from V and 4 bases from J, with 15 bases between. CDR1 and CDR2 (germline): MNHEY, SMNVEV (reference sequence). The CDR3 here is CASSLARTEYNSPLHF. Here the CDR3 DNA reads TGTGCCAGCAGTCTCGCCCGAACCGAGTATAATTCACCCCTCCACTTT.

The CDR3 is CASSSSGTVNEKLFF. For the CDR3, the DNA is TGTGCCAGTAGTTCCTCCGGGACAGTTAATGAAAAACTGTTTTTT. This rearrangement joins TRBV19 to TRBJ1-4; TRBD1 agrees at 7 bases. V lost 5 bases and J lost 4; bases outside the gene matches: 7. The CDR3 extends over 15 amino acids. Per germline, CDR1 LNHDA and CDR2 SQIVND (reference sequence).

The chain has TRBV5-1 and TRBJ2-5; 9 bases map to TRBD2. CDR1 and CDR2 (germline): SGHRS, YFSETQ. Unmatched junction bases numbered 5, after V lost 0 bases and J lost 5 bases. This CDR3 contains 15 residues. CDR3 sequence: CASSLASGVEETQYF. DNA of the CDR3: TGCGCCAGCAGCTTGGCTAGCGGGGTTGAGGAGACCCAGTACTTC.

The chain joins TRBV3-1 (or the pseudogene TRBV3-2) to TRBJ1-2, with D unresolved. Germline V gene sequence: CDR1 LGHDT, CDR2 YNNKEL (reference sequence). The CDR3 is 16 residues long. The V gene lost 0 bases and the J gene lost 7 bases, with 18 bases spanning the gap. The CDR3 sequence is CASSQDTTATRGGYTF. The CDR3 region has the DNA TGTGCCAGCAGCCAAGATACCACAGCCACCCGTGGTGGCTACACCTTC.

The J gene is TRBJ2-6, the V gene TRBV12-5; no definite D call. CDR1 LGHNT and CDR2 FRNRAP come from the germline V gene. V was clipped by 6 bases and J by 0 bases, with 3 bases between them. The CDR3 loop spans 13 amino acids. CDR3 in DNA: TGTGCTAGTGGGAGCTCTGGGGCCAACGTCCTGACTTTC. This translates into CASGSSGANVLTF.

The V and J genes are TRBV18 and TRBJ1-5, with 9 bases identical to TRBD1. Trimming took 8 bases from V and 6 from J; bases not matched to a gene: 11. Germline V CDR1 and CDR2: KGHSH, LQKENI. CDR3 length: 15 residues. The CDR3 nucleotides read TGTGCCAGCGGCGGGACAGGGATTTCTAGTCAGCCCCAGCATTTT. It specifies CASGGTGISSQPQHF.

The chain is built from TRBV24-1 and TRBJ2-7; D is possibly TRBD1 (6 bases). The CDR3 is 12 amino acids. Trimming took off 9 bases at V and 2 bases at J, with 10 bases between the two ends. In germline, CDR1 is KGHDR, CDR2 SFDVKD. CDR3 amino acids: CATGQGPYEQYF. CDR3 in DNA: TGTGCCACCGGTCAGGGGCCCTACGAGCAGTACTTC.

The chain is built from TRBV4-3 and TRBJ2-1; 12 bases line up with TRBD2. This CDR3 is 17 amino acids long. Looked up from germline, CDR1 is LGHNA and CDR2 is YSLEER. With V trimmed by 0 bases and J by 2 bases, 2 bases remained unmatched. CDR3 DNA sequence: TGCGCCAGCAGCCAAGAGGCTAGCGGGGGGGCCTACAATGAGCAGTTCTTC. This encodes CASSQEASGGAYNEQFF.